One sample yielded the 31 T cell receptor beta chains listed below, sequenced in a study of shared clonotypes between healthy human individuals. Assay: immunoSEQ multiplex PCR; the TCRdb copy retains only in-frame clones and omits some. The sample has 2 million to 3 million clones, around 94% seen once. The sample consisted of naive CD4+ T cells sorted from blood. Described subset: CD45RA+ positively selected. The receptors derive from a man between 18 and 35 years old in good health.

The CDR3 here is CASSLSPPGTGSSEQYF. The DNA of the CDR3 is TGCGCCAGCAGCTTGTCCCCCCCCGGGACAGGGTCTTCCGAGCAGTACTTC. V and J are TRBV5-1 and TRBJ2-7; TRBD1 agrees at 9 bases. Germline assignment: CDR1 SGHRS and CDR2 YFSETQ. Trimming took 1 base from V and 6 from J; bases not matched to a gene: 14. The CDR3 is 17 residues long. Full variable domain (outside the CDR3, taken from reference TRBV5-1 and TRBJ2-7): KAGVTQTPRYLIKTRGQQVTLSCSPISGHRSVSWYQQTPGQGLQFLFEYFSETQRNKGNFPGRFSGRQFSNSRSEMNVSTLELGDSALYLCASSLSPPGTGSSEQYFGPGTRLTVT.

The chain is built from TRBV5-4 and TRBJ1-2; D possibly corresponds to TRBD1 (5 bases). Germline CDR1 and CDR2: SGHNT and YYREEE (reference sequence). The CDR3 sequence is 14 residues long. The V gene lost 4 bases and the J gene lost 2 bases, with 12 bases spanning the gap. The CDR3 region has the DNA TGTGCCAGCAGCCCCTGGGGGGGGAACTATGGCTACACCTTC. Translated: CASSPWGGNYGYTF.

This chain links TRBV5-1 with TRBJ2-7, with 10 bases that match TRBD2. V lost 0 bases, J lost 6 bases, and 9 bases stayed unmatched. The germline CDR1 and CDR2 sequences are SGHRS and YFSETQ. This CDR3 contains 16 residues. The CDR3 spells CASSLGATSGAAEQYF. The CDR3 DNA reads as TGCGCCAGCAGCTTGGGTGCCACTAGCGGGGCCGCCGAGCAGTACTTC. Full variable domain (rest looked up from reference TRBV5-1 and TRBJ2-7): KAGVTQTPRYLIKTRGQQVTLSCSPISGHRSVSWYQQTPGQGLQFLFEYFSETQRNKGNFPGRFSGRQFSNSRSEMNVSTLELGDSALYLCASSLGATSGAAEQYFGPGTRLTVT.

The V and J genes are TRBV18 and TRBJ2-5, with TRBD2 identical over 8 bases. Unmatched junction bases numbered 4, after V lost 0 bases and J lost 1 base. The CDR3 loop spans 16 amino acids. In germline, CDR1 is KGHSH, CDR2 LQKENI. The CDR3 DNA sequence: TGTGCCAGCTCACCACCAATGCGGGGGGTCCAAGAGACCCAGTACTTC. It translates to CASSPPMRGVQETQYF.

The rearrangement joins TRBV2 to TRBJ1-4, with a weak D call TRBD1 (5 bases). Germline loops: CDR1 SNHLY, CDR2 FYNNEI. The germline V and J ends were trimmed by 6 bases and 7 bases, with 15 bases remaining between them. This CDR3 is built from 14 residues. CDR3 DNA sequence: TGTGCCAGCAGCCCGTATGTCGGGGGTGAAAAACTGTTTTTT. Amino acid sequence: CASSPYVGGEKLFF.

This chain links TRBV2 with TRBJ1-4; D ambiguous. Germline CDR1 reads SNHLY; CDR2 reads FYNNEI. V dropped 7 bases and J dropped 7 bases, with 13 bases sitting between them. The CDR3 spans 13 residues. The CDR3 coding sequence is TGTGCCAGCACCCCAACTCGGGGTGAAAAACTGTTTTTT. This sequence encodes CASTPTRGEKLFF.

On this clone: Other DNA variants within this sample encode the same CDR3. The gene calls are TRBV7-9 and TRBJ2-7; the match to TRBD2 covers 8 bases. The germline CDR1 and CDR2 sequences are SEHNR and FQNEAQ (reference sequence). The CDR3 has 13 residues. The trim removed 5 bases at V and 4 bases at J, leaving 4 bases unmatched. Here the CDR3 reads CASSLGGGYEQYF. The CDR3 bases are TGTGCCAGCAGCCTCGGGGGGGGATACGAGCAGTACTTC.

This clone was seen just once. This chain links TRBV5-4 with TRBJ1-3; unclear D gene. Between the trimmed V and J ends, which lost 3 bases and 1 base, there was a span of 11 bases. The CDR3 has 15 residues. Germline lookup yields CDR1 SGHNT and CDR2 YYREEE (reference sequence). The CDR3: CASSSDESSGNTIYF. The CDR3 nucleotides read TGTGCCAGCAGCTCGGACGAAAGTTCTGGAAACACCATATATTTT.

The chain is built from TRBV11-2 and TRBJ2-1, with D unresolved. There are 12 residues in the CDR3. Germline V gives CDR1 SGHAT, CDR2 FQNNGV. V gave up 5 bases and J gave up 10 bases, with 12 bases separating them. CDR3 sequence: CASSPIPPEQFF. The CDR3 DNA reads TGTGCCAGCAGCCCCATTCCCCCGGAGCAGTTCTTC.

The gene calls are TRBV7-2 and TRBJ1-2, with TRBD1 identical over 10 bases. This CDR3 contains 16 residues. Germline lookup yields CDR1 SGHTA and CDR2 FQGNSA. V lost 5 bases and J lost 1; bases outside the gene matches: 7. CDR3 protein: CASSRSGTGVNYGYTF. The CDR3 bases are TGTGCCAGCAGCCGATCCGGGACAGGGGTTAACTATGGCTACACCTTC.

This clone was counted a single time. In DNA, the CDR3 is TGTGCCAGCAGCTTAGATCGAACAAGCACCGGGGAGCTGTTTTTT. This codes for CASSLDRTSTGELFF. The V and J genes are TRBV11-2 and TRBJ2-2, with D uncertain. Deletions cut 0 bases from V and 4 bases from J, with 9 bases between. Germline V gene lookup returns CDR1 SGHAT and CDR2 FQNNGV. This CDR3 spans 15 amino acids. Supplemented by reference TRBV11-2 and TRBJ2-2, the full variable domain reads EAGVAQSPRYKIIEKRQSVAFWCNPISGHATLYWYQQILGQGPKLLIQFQNNGVVDDSQLPKDRFSAERLKGVDSTLKIQPAKLEDSAVYLCASSLDRTSTGELFFGEGSRLTVL.

The chain is built from TRBV19 and TRBJ1-5; no clear D. Looked up from germline, CDR1 is LNHDA and CDR2 is SQIVND (reference sequence). V was shortened by 5 bases and J by 6 bases, with 11 bases between the two germline ends. This CDR3 has 13 amino acids. The CDR3 loop is CASSPQAGQPQHF. The CDR3 DNA follows: TGTGCCAGTAGTCCACAAGCCGGTCAGCCCCAGCATTTT.

The chain recombines TRBV7-2 with TRBJ2-5; D might be TRBD1 (6 bases). In germline, CDR1 is SGHTA, CDR2 FQGNSA. The V gene lost 5 bases and the J gene lost 5 bases, with 15 bases spanning the gap. This CDR3 comprises 14 residues. The CDR3 sequence is CASSQMGAAETQYF. CDR3 nucleotide sequence: TGTGCCAGCAGCCAAATGGGGGCTGCCGAGACCCAGTACTTC. Complete variable domain (other parts from reference TRBV7-2 and TRBJ2-5): GAGVSQSPSNKVTEKGKDVELRCDPISGHTALYWYRQSLGQGLEFLIYFQGNSAPDKSGLPSDRFSAERTGGSVSTLTIQRTQQEDSAVYLCASSQMGAAETQYFGPGTRLLVL.

This chain links TRBV30 with TRBJ1-1; perhaps TRBD1 as D (5 bases). The V end was cut by 3 bases, the J end by 11 bases, with 19 bases between. Germline V gene sequence: CDR1 GTSNPN, CDR2 SVGIG (reference sequence). This CDR3 is 13 amino acids long. The CDR3 region has the DNA TGTGCCTGGAGCCCCGGTAGGGGTCTATTGGCTTTCTTT. It specifies CAWSPGRGLLAFF.

The table lists this clone with a few counts. The chain links TRBV9 to TRBJ1-1; 11 bases align to TRBD1. With 0 bases clipped from V and 5 bases from J, the junction kept 6 bases outside the gene matches. Germline values: CDR1 SGDLS, CDR2 YYNGEE. The CDR3 has 16 amino acids. The CDR3 DNA follows: TGTGCCAGCAGCGTAGGCCCGGGACAGGGGGTAACTGAAGCTTTCTTT. Translated: CASSVGPGQGVTEAFF.

This clone was recorded once. The chain uses TRBV30 and TRBJ2-2; D is undetermined. In germline, CDR1 is GTSNPN, CDR2 SVGIG (reference sequence). V gave up 2 bases and J gave up 5 bases, with 12 bases separating them. The CDR3 loop spans 14 amino acids. The CDR3, as DNA: TGTGCCTGGAGTAACAAGTTAGTTACCGGGGAGCTGTTTTTT. It translates to CAWSNKLVTGELFF.

J is TRBJ2-7 and V is TRBV29-1, with D uncertain. The V gene lost 4 bases and the J gene lost 6 bases, with 16 bases spanning the gap. Germline assignment: CDR1 SQVTM and CDR2 ANQGSEA. The CDR3 is 13 residues long. The CDR3 spells CSVVTSHQIEQYF. As DNA, the CDR3 is TGCAGCGTTGTGACCAGCCACCAAATCGAGCAGTACTTC.

The chain links TRBV15 to TRBJ1-2; weak D call: TRBD1 (5 bases). V was trimmed by 0 bases and J by 3 bases, leaving 11 bases between them. Germline assignment: CDR1 LNHNV and CDR2 YYDKDF (reference sequence). The CDR3 totals 15 residues. The CDR3 sequence is CATSRDQGFYYGYTF. The CDR3 DNA reads as TGTGCCACCAGCAGAGATCAGGGCTTCTACTATGGCTACACCTTC. Using reference TRBV15 and TRBJ1-2 for the parts outside the CDR3, the full variable domain is DAMVIQNPRYQVTQFGKPVTLSCSQTLNHNVMYWYQQKSSQAPKLLFHYYDKDFNNEADTPDNFQSRRPNTSFCFLDIRSPGLGDTAMYLCATSRDQGFYYGYTFGSGTRLTVV.

The rearrangement links TRBV19 to TRBJ1-6; no clear D gene. The CDR3 is 12 residues long. Germline V gene lookup returns CDR1 LNHDA and CDR2 SQIVND (reference sequence). V lost 4 bases and J 8 bases, leaving 6 bases between the germline ends. CDR3 residues: CASSTIDSPLHF. CDR3 DNA sequence: TGTGCCAGTAGTACCATTGATTCACCCCTCCACTTT.

The chain couples TRBV6-5 to TRBJ2-3; possibly TRBD1 for D (6 bases). This CDR3 comprises 14 residues. Trimming took 6 bases from V and 0 from J, leaving 10 bases between them. Germline-derived CDR1 and CDR2 are MNHEY and SVGAGI. CDR3 region: CASRGAVSTDTQYF. CDR3 bases: TGTGCCAGCAGGGGGGCGGTTAGCACAGATACGCAGTATTTT.

The V gene is TRBV5-1, the J gene TRBJ1-1; D remains unclear. Germline-derived CDR1 and CDR2 are SGHRS and YFSETQ. The CDR3 sequence is 13 residues long. Deletions cut 4 bases from V and 6 bases from J, with 13 bases between. As DNA, the CDR3 is TGCGCCAGCAGCCCCGCTTCGTGGGCTGAAGCTTTCTTT. This encodes CASSPASWAEAFF.

The chain is built from TRBV6-1 and TRBJ2-3, with D unresolved. The V end lost 2 bases, the J end lost 6 bases, and 9 bases lay between the germline ends. This CDR3 has 13 amino acids. Per germline, CDR1 MNHNS and CDR2 SASEGT. The CDR3 loop is CASSELQRDTQYF. The CDR3 nucleotides read TGTGCCAGCAGTGAACTCCAGAGGGATACGCAGTATTTT.

The rearrangement links TRBV27 to TRBJ1-2; 10 bases match TRBD1. With 7 bases clipped from V and 2 bases from J, the junction kept 7 bases outside the gene matches. There are 15 residues in the CDR3. CDR1 MNHEY and CDR2 SMNVEV come from the germline V gene (reference sequence). The CDR3 reads CASKPPGQGNYGYTF. DNA of the CDR3: TGTGCCAGCAAACCTCCGGGACAGGGGAACTATGGCTACACCTTC.

The chain has TRBV19 and TRBJ2-2; a possible D gene is TRBD1 (6 bases). Per germline, CDR1 LNHDA and CDR2 SQIVND (reference sequence). This CDR3 contains 16 residues. Trimming cost V 5 bases and J 6 bases, with 19 bases left between them. The CDR3 sequence: CASSSSRGFASGELFF. The CDR3 DNA is TGTGCCAGTAGTTCTTCCAGGGGATTTGCTTCCGGGGAGCTGTTTTTT.

V gene TRBV10-3 combines with J gene TRBJ1-6; D might be TRBD1 (6 bases). Germline V gene lookup returns CDR1 ENHRY and CDR2 SYGVKD. This CDR3 has 15 amino acids. Between the trimmed V and J ends, which lost 0 bases and 7 bases, there was a span of 10 bases. The CDR3 nucleotides are TGTGCCATCAGTGAGTCAGGGGGTAGAAATTCACCCCTCCACTTT. Translated, it gives CAISESGGRNSPLHF.

The chain is built from TRBV28 and TRBJ1-2; TRBD1 might be the D (5 bases). The CDR3 loop spans 15 amino acids. Per germline, CDR1 MDHEN and CDR2 SYDVKM. V lost 2 bases and J lost 3, with 13 bases in between. CDR3 DNA: TGTGCCAGCAGTTTAGCCGGGGGTCTGGACTATGGCTACACCTTC. Amino acid sequence: CASSLAGGLDYGYTF.

The V call is TRBV21-1, the J call TRBJ2-7. TRBV21-1 corresponds to a pseudogene. CDR3 length: 11 amino acids. CDR3 residues: CASSISYEQYF. In nucleotides, the CDR3 is TGTGCCAGCAGCATTTCCTACGAGCAGTACTTC.

The chain uses TRBV27 and TRBJ1-2, with TRBD1 as a possible D gene (6 bases). The CDR3 has 16 amino acids. V lost 0 bases and J 2 bases, leaving 13 bases between the germline ends. Germline lookup yields CDR1 MNHEY and CDR2 SMNVEV (reference sequence). CDR3 in amino acids: CASSLSAATGNYGYTF. Here the CDR3 DNA reads TGTGCCAGCAGTTTATCGGCTGCCACAGGGAACTATGGCTACACCTTC.

The chain couples TRBV30 to TRBJ2-5; TRBD1 is a possible D gene (5 bases). Germline-derived CDR1 and CDR2 are GTSNPN and SVGIG (reference sequence). CDR3 length: 13 amino acids. V lost 2 bases and J lost 5, with 12 bases in between. CDR3: CAWSKQASETQYF. The CDR3 nucleotides read TGTGCCTGGAGTAAACAGGCGTCGGAGACCCAGTACTTC.

The chain is built from TRBV5-4 and TRBJ2-3; 8 bases agree with TRBD2. The CDR3 contains 15 residues. Germline CDR1 reads SGHNT; CDR2 reads YYREEE (reference sequence). V was clipped by 4 bases and J by 4 bases; unmatched bases: 8. The CDR3 coding sequence is TGTGCCAGCAGCGATACTAGCGGAGGGGCAGATACGCAGTATTTT. Protein product: CASSDTSGGADTQYF. Together with reference TRBV5-4 and TRBJ2-3, the CDR3 gives the full variable domain: ETGVTQSPTHLIKTRGQQVTLRCSSQSGHNTVSWYQQALGQGPQFIFQYYREEENGRGNFPPRFSGLQFPNYSSELNVNALELDDSALYLCASSDTSGGADTQYFGPGTRLTVL.

This rearrangement joins TRBV14 to TRBJ1-2, with D hard to call. CDR1 is SGHDN and CDR2 is FVKESK in the germline V gene. CDR3 length equals 14 residues. V dropped 4 bases and J dropped 6 bases, with 15 bases sitting between them. CDR3 nucleotides: TGTGCCAGCAGCCCCAGGATCCCCCGGGATGGCTACACCTTC. Its translation is CASSPRIPRDGYTF.